These 21 T cell receptor beta chains came from one sample sequenced in a study of T cells in Graves' hyperthyroidism and ophthalmopathy. The source material, RNA transcripts, was used to amplify TCR beta CDR3 regions. First-round RT-PCR of the TCR CDR3 relied on the HTBI primer set. MiXCR, run by TCRdb on the multiplex PCR reads, gives a single entry per CDR3 protein. The sample lists hundreds of thousands of distinct CDR3 sequences, around 15% seen once, with more than 15% in the top ten. Sample: blood. Receptors were obtained from a woman between 18 and 29 years old with Graves' hyperthyroidism.

The V and J genes are TRBV2 and TRBJ1-2, with 8 bases lining up with TRBD1. CDR1 is SNHLY, CDR2 FYNNEI, per germline. The CDR3 runs 14 residues. Trimming at V came to 7 bases and at J to 4 bases, leaving 8 bases not matched to a gene. In nucleotides, the CDR3 is TGTGCCAGCACCGAGGGCAGGGGGCCCTATGGCTACACCTTC. It is translated as CASTEGRGPYGYTF.

This clonotype turned up a few times. The chain couples TRBV29-1 to TRBJ2-7, with D perhaps matching TRBD2 (6 bases). This CDR3 spans 11 amino acids. Germline V lookup: CDR1 SQVTM, CDR2 ANQGSEA. V gave up 3 bases and J gave up 7 bases, with 10 bases separating them. The CDR3 nucleotides read TGCAGCGTTGAGTCGGCGGGGGAGCAGTACTTC. It codes for CSVESAGEQYF.

This clonotype was found a few times. CDR3 bases: TGTGCCAGCAGCCGTAAACAGGGGGCGGCGGCTGAAGCTTTCTTT. Amino acid sequence: CASSRKQGAAAEAFF. The chain employs TRBV7-9 and TRBJ1-1; 9 bases fit TRBD1. The CDR3 is 15 residues long. The germline gives CDR1 SEHNR, CDR2 FQNEAQ (reference sequence). V lost 5 bases to trimming and J lost 6 bases; unmatched junction nucleotides: 10.

Only a few counts were recorded for this clonotype. The genes are TRBV6-1 and TRBJ2-7; 8 nucleotides line up with TRBD2. The germline CDR1 and CDR2 sequences are MNHNS and SASEGT. Trimming removed 6 bases from V and 3 bases from J; junction bases left unmatched: 10. The CDR3 runs 15 residues. The CDR3 protein is CASSSFAGGYYEQYF. Here the CDR3 DNA reads TGTGCCAGCAGCTCATTCGCGGGGGGCTACTACGAGCAGTACTTC.

The chain carries TRBV6-1 and TRBJ1-4; possible D gene TRBD1, 6 bases. The CDR3 extends over 16 amino acids. In germline, CDR1 is MNHNS, CDR2 SASEGT. With 2 bases removed from V and 3 bases from J, the gap between germline ends came to 13 bases. Written as DNA, the CDR3 is TGTGCCAGCAGTGAACGGGGGAGGGGGGCTAATGAAAAACTGTTTTTT. Its protein is CASSERGRGANEKLFF.

In its sample, this clonotype was seen a few times. This sequence joins TRBV4-1 and TRBJ2-3; 12 positions match TRBD2. The length of the CDR3 is 17 residues. Germline V gives CDR1 MGHRA, CDR2 YSYEKL. Trimming at V came to 4 bases and at J to 3 bases, leaving 8 bases not matched to a gene. This CDR3 is CASSPYPGLAGTDTQYF. The CDR3 DNA is TGCGCCAGCAGCCCCTATCCTGGACTAGCGGGGACAGATACGCAGTATTTT.

The chain links TRBV29-1 to TRBJ2-2, with TRBD2 identical over 8 bases. The V and J ends lost 3 bases and 5 bases, in that order; junction bases with no gene match: 11. The germline V gene encodes CDR1 SQVTM and CDR2 ANQGSEA. This CDR3 has 16 residues. The CDR3: CSVELVAGGWTGELFF. For the CDR3, the DNA is TGCAGCGTTGAGTTAGTGGCGGGAGGATGGACCGGGGAGCTGTTTTTT.

This clonotype was seen only a few times. This chain uses TRBV6-2 or TRBV6-3 with TRBJ1-5; TRBD1 agrees at 9 bases. CDR3 length equals 14 residues. The germline gives CDR1 MNHEY, CDR2 SVGEGT. V was clipped by 6 bases and J by 5 bases; unmatched bases: 5. The CDR3 is CASRMTGGHQPQHF. CDR3 nucleotide sequence: TGTGCCAGCAGAATGACAGGGGGGCATCAGCCCCAGCATTTT.

This clonotype was detected only a few times. The chain couples TRBV15 to TRBJ2-3, with D perhaps matching TRBD1 or TRBD2 (5 bases each). The V and J ends lost 5 bases and 3 bases respectively, with 12 bases between them. Germline values: CDR1 LNHNV, CDR2 YYDKDF (reference sequence). CDR3 length: 14 amino acids. CDR3: CATSPGLETDTQYF. The DNA for the CDR3 is TGTGCCACCAGCCCGGGGCTCGAAACAGATACGCAGTATTTT.

This clonotype was seen ten or more times. V is TRBV12-3 or TRBV12-4 and J is TRBJ2-1; tentatively, D is TRBD2 (6 bases). V was shortened by 3 bases and J by 8 bases, with 20 bases between the two germline ends. The CDR3 extends over 16 amino acids. The CDR3 DNA reads TGTGCCAGCAGTTTTGGGCGGGTCGTAACGGGGGATGAGCAGTTCTTC. The encoded protein is CASSFGRVVTGDEQFF.

V is TRBV7-9 and J is TRBJ1-2; 7 nucleotides align to TRBD1. This CDR3 region has 13 residues. With V trimmed by 5 bases and J by 6 bases, 6 bases remained unmatched. Germline V gene sequence: CDR1 SEHNR, CDR2 FQNEAQ (reference sequence). CDR3 loop: CASSQTGPDGYTF. For the CDR3, the DNA is TGTGCCAGCAGCCAGACAGGGCCCGATGGCTACACCTTC. Together with reference TRBV7-9 and TRBJ1-2, the CDR3 gives the full variable domain: DTGVSQNPRHKITKRGQNVTFRCDPISEHNRLYWYRQTLGQGPEFLTYFQNEAQLEKSRLLSDRFSAERPKGSFSTLEIQRTEQGDSAMYLCASSQTGPDGYTFGSGTRLTVV.

This clonotype was observed a few times. The rearrangement joins TRBV3-1 to TRBJ2-3; 8 bases fit TRBD2. V lost 4 bases and J lost 8; bases outside the gene matches: 14. This CDR3 comprises 16 residues. Germline V gene sequence: CDR1 LGHDT, CDR2 YNNKEL (reference sequence). The chain's CDR3 is CASSLGGLEGLGTQYF. For the CDR3, the DNA is TGTGCCAGCAGCCTGGGGGGACTAGAGGGGTTGGGTACGCAGTATTTT.

This clonotype was seen many times. Mismatch with germline at one junction end may stem from a read error. The chain carries TRBV12-3 or TRBV12-4 and TRBJ1-1; D remains ambiguous. The CDR3 consists of 11 residues. The CDR3 region has the DNA TGTGCCAGCAATTTAAACACTGAAGCTTTCTTT. Translating it yields CASNLNTEAFF.

Many counts were recorded for this clonotype. CDR3 residues: CASSLTGASYNEQFF. The CDR3 DNA reads as TGTGCCAGCAGCTTAACAGGGGCTTCCTACAATGAGCAGTTCTTC. The chain links TRBV11-2 to TRBJ2-1; 7 bases are shared with TRBD1. Germline CDR1 is SGHAT and CDR2 is FQNNGV. Losses at the gene ends were 2 bases for V and 1 base for J; bases not matched to a gene: 2. This CDR3 has 15 amino acids.

This clonotype was observed a few times. The chain links TRBV4-1 to TRBJ2-5; 7 positions match TRBD1. In germline, CDR1 is MGHRA, CDR2 YSYEKL. V was pared by 4 bases and J by 2 bases, with 7 bases of the junction left unmatched. This CDR3 is 15 amino acids long. The CDR3 sequence is CASSRRGTDQETQYF. As DNA, the CDR3 is TGCGCCAGCAGCCGGAGAGGGACAGATCAAGAGACCCAGTACTTC.

In this sample, this clonotype turned up many times. The CDR3 loop is CASSLWDREGDTEAFF. The CDR3 nucleotides are TGCGCCAGCAGCTTGTGGGACCGGGAAGGGGACACTGAAGCTTTCTTT. This chain connects TRBV5-1 to TRBJ1-1, with a tentative D call TRBD1 (5 bases). The V and J ends lost 1 base and 3 bases respectively, with 16 bases between them. This CDR3 is built from 16 residues. The V gene's germline CDR1 is SGHRS and CDR2 YFSETQ. The full variable domain, in which reference TRBV5-1 and TRBJ1-1 provide the parts outside the CDR3, is KAGVTQTPRYLIKTRGQQVTLSCSPISGHRSVSWYQQTPGQGLQFLFEYFSETQRNKGNFPGRFSGRQFSNSRSEMNVSTLELGDSALYLCASSLWDREGDTEAFFGQGTRLTVV.

This clonotype occurred a few times. The chain has TRBV10-2 and TRBJ1-4, with TRBD1 matching 7 bases. Germline V gene lookup returns CDR1 WSHSY and CDR2 SAAADI. Trimming took 4 bases from V and 8 from J; bases not matched to a gene: 4. The CDR3 covers 13 residues. For the CDR3, the DNA is TGCGCCAGCAGTGGAGGACAGGCCGAAAAACTGTTTTTT. Translated, it gives CASSGGQAEKLFF.

There are many counts of this clonotype. The chain uses TRBV12-3 or TRBV12-4 and TRBJ2-2; D gene unclear. This CDR3 region has 14 residues. V was cut by 6 bases and J by 4 bases, with 12 bases left in between. CDR3 in amino acids: CASSPPGGTGELFF. The CDR3 bases are TGTGCCAGCAGCCCCCCAGGCGGCACCGGGGAGCTGTTTTTT.

This clonotype showed up many times. The chain recombines TRBV12-3 or TRBV12-4 with TRBJ2-7, with D unclear. V was cut by 0 bases and J by 6 bases, with 9 bases left in between. The CDR3 is 13 amino acids. As DNA, the CDR3 is TGTGCCAGCAGTTTAGCAGCCCGTAGCGAGCAGTACTTC. This encodes CASSLAARSEQYF.

J is TRBJ2-1 and V is TRBV7-9, with 13 bases identical to TRBD2. CDR1 is SEHNR and CDR2 is FQNEAQ in the germline V gene (reference sequence). The V gene end was trimmed by 7 bases and the J gene end by 10 bases; junction bases not matched to a gene: 10. The CDR3 has 15 amino acids. The CDR3 region has the DNA TGTGCCAGCATATTCGGGACTAGCGGGGTTGGCGAGCAGTTCTTC. As protein: CASIFGTSGVGEQFF. Looking up the rest from reference TRBV7-9 and TRBJ2-1 gives the full variable domain: DTGVSQNPRHKITKRGQNVTFRCDPISEHNRLYWYRQTLGQGPEFLTYFQNEAQLEKSRLLSDRFSAERPKGSFSTLEIQRTEQGDSAMYLCASIFGTSGVGEQFFGPGTRLTVL.

This clonotype came up many times. The chain has TRBV12-3 or TRBV12-4 and TRBJ2-1; 12 positions match TRBD2. This CDR3 region has 16 residues. V dropped 4 bases and J dropped 9; count of bases not matched to a gene: 10. This chain's CDR3 is CASSSLRTSGNVEQFF. The CDR3 DNA is TGTGCCAGCAGTTCACTTAGGACTAGCGGGAATGTTGAGCAGTTCTTC.